The next 28 T cell receptor beta chains were all read from a single sample in a study of Graves' ophthalmopathy and Graves' hyperthyroidism. Amplifying from RNA transcripts, the study obtained TCR beta CDR3 regions. The first-round RT-PCR employed HTBI primers together with the Qiagen OneStep RT-PCR kit. A multiplex PCR was then performed as the second round. TCRdb re-derived calls from the multiplex PCR reads in MiXCR, one entry per CDR3 protein. Found here are a few hundred thousand distinct CDR3 sequences, 15% of them singletons; the top ten hold approximately 7%. Sequenced sample: peripheral blood. These receptors came from a woman aged 18-29 years with stable Graves' hyperthyroidism.

This clonotype was recorded many times. The chain is built from TRBV6-2 or TRBV6-3 and TRBJ2-7; 12 bases align to TRBD2. The germline gives CDR1 MNHEY, CDR2 SVGEGT. Trimming took 10 bases from V and 3 from J; bases not matched to a gene: 22. This CDR3 is built from 19 residues. The CDR3 loop is CATSSPPSGGGRSGYEQYF. The DNA of the CDR3 is TGTGCCACCTCCTCCCCGCCTAGCGGGGGGGGCCGAAGTGGCTACGAGCAGTACTTC.

Many counts were recorded for this clonotype. The chain is built from TRBV6-2 or TRBV6-3 and TRBJ2-7, with 8 bases identical to TRBD2. Germline CDR1 and CDR2: MNHEY and SVGEGT. V trimming: 6 bases; J trimming: 0 bases; junction bases outside the gene matches: 7. The CDR3 consists of 15 residues. The CDR3 DNA follows: TGTGCCAGCAGCGTCGGGGGGGTCAGCTCCTACGAGCAGTACTTC. This codes for CASSVGGVSSYEQYF.

The CDR3 loop reads CSVEGQESLYEQYF. The CDR3 bases are TGCAGCGTTGAAGGGCAGGAATCCCTCTACGAGCAGTACTTC. The genes are TRBV29-1 and TRBJ2-7, with D uncertain. The germline V gene encodes CDR1 SQVTM and CDR2 ANQGSEA. V was trimmed by 1 base and J by 3 bases, leaving 13 bases between them. CDR3 length: 14 amino acids.

The chain joins TRBV5-1 to TRBJ2-7; 9 bases fit TRBD2. Trimming removed 5 bases from V and 2 bases from J; junction bases left unmatched: 2. Germline V gene data show CDR1 as SGHRS and CDR2 as YFSETQ. CDR3 length: 13 residues. CDR3 amino acids: CASRRLAAYEQYF. The CDR3 DNA reads TGCGCCAGCAGACGACTAGCGGCCTACGAGCAGTACTTC. The whole variable domain, filled in from reference TRBV5-1 and TRBJ2-7, reads KAGVTQTPRYLIKTRGQQVTLSCSPISGHRSVSWYQQTPGQGLQFLFEYFSETQRNKGNFPGRFSGRQFSNSRSEMNVSTLELGDSALYLCASRRLAAYEQYFGPGTRLTVT.

This clonotype was seen many times. The J gene is TRBJ2-2, the V gene TRBV24-1; TRBD1 aligns across 8 bases. CDR3 size: 16 residues. CDR1 and CDR2 (germline): KGHDR, SFDVKD. The V and J ends lost 9 bases and 0 bases, in that order; junction bases with no gene match: 8. As DNA, the CDR3 is TGTGCCACCCAGGGGGCAACAGCGCCGAACACCGGGGAGCTGTTTTTT. It encodes CATQGATAPNTGELFF.

This clonotype was found many times. The V gene is TRBV6-1, the J gene TRBJ1-1; 7 bases match TRBD1. The trim removed 7 bases at V and 5 bases at J, leaving 7 bases unmatched. Per the germline V gene, CDR1 is MNHNS and CDR2 is SASEGT. The CDR3 is made up of 13 amino acids. The chain's CDR3 is CASKRGRGTEAFF. For the CDR3, the DNA is TGTGCCAGCAAAAGGGGGCGCGGAACTGAAGCTTTCTTT.

This clonotype was seen at least ten times. The rearrangement links TRBV15 to TRBJ2-5, with D unresolved. Deletions cut 0 bases from V and 4 bases from J, with 9 bases between. There are 14 residues in the CDR3. The germline V gene has CDR1 LNHNV and CDR2 YYDKDF (reference sequence). The chain's CDR3 is CATSRDPVAETQYF. The DNA of the CDR3 is TGTGCCACCAGCAGAGATCCGGTGGCAGAGACCCAGTACTTC.

The J gene is TRBJ1-6, the V gene TRBV7-8; D is uncertain. The CDR3 is 12 amino acids. Germline loops: CDR1 SGHVS, CDR2 FQNEAQ. Trimming removed 2 bases at V and 8 bases at J, with 4 bases between. The CDR3 sequence: CASSLIDSPLHF. The CDR3 DNA sequence: TGTGCCAGCAGCTTAATTGATTCACCCCTCCACTTT. Together with reference TRBV7-8 and TRBJ1-6, the CDR3 gives the full variable domain: GAGVSQSPRYKVAKRGQDVALRCDPISGHVSLFWYQQALGQGPEFLTYFQNEAQLDKSGLPSDRFFAERPEGSVSTLKIQRTQQEDSAVYLCASSLIDSPLHFGNGTRLTVT.

The chain couples TRBV18 to TRBJ1-1; 7 nucleotides line up with TRBD1. V lost 8 bases, J lost 0 bases, and 9 bases stayed unmatched. The CDR3 consists of 15 residues. Germline V gives CDR1 KGHSH, CDR2 LQKENI. The CDR3 DNA reads TGTGCCAGCACCCAAGACAGGGTCATGAACACTGAAGCTTTCTTT. It encodes CASTQDRVMNTEAFF. The variable domain in full, completed from reference TRBV18 and TRBJ1-1, reads NAGVMQNPRHLVRRRGQEARLRCSPMKGHSHVYWYRQLPEEGLKFMVYLQKENIIDESGMPKERFSAEFPKEGPSILRIQQVVRGDSAAYFCASTQDRVMNTEAFFGQGTRLTVV.

This clonotype appeared many times. CDR3 in DNA: TGTGCCAGCAGTTTTGCTGGGGCGGTAGGGGGAAACACCATATATTTT. It specifies CASSFAGAVGGNTIYF. V usage is TRBV12-3 or TRBV12-4 and J usage is TRBJ1-3; D possibly corresponds to TRBD1 (5 bases). There are 16 residues in the CDR3. V was trimmed by 3 bases and J by 4 bases, leaving 16 bases between them.

There are many counts of this clonotype. V usage is TRBV11-2 and J usage is TRBJ2-4, with 8 bases that match TRBD1. V lost 2 bases to trimming and J lost 1 base; unmatched junction nucleotides: 4. This CDR3 has 16 residues. Per germline, CDR1 SGHAT and CDR2 FQNNGV. CDR3: CASSLLQGAAKNIQYF. The CDR3, as DNA: TGTGCCAGCAGCTTACTGCAGGGGGCGGCCAAAAACATTCAGTACTTC.

This clonotype came up once. This may come from a read error, since a much larger clone is one base off. The chain is built from TRBV19 and TRBJ1-6, with D perhaps matching TRBD1 (5 bases). CDR1 is LNHDA, CDR2 SQIVND, per germline (reference sequence). The CDR3 spans 13 residues. V was pared by 5 bases and J by 10 bases, with 12 bases between. CDR3 protein: CASSPGLRSPLHF. In DNA, the CDR3 is TGTGCCAGTAGTCCAGGGCTCCGGTCACCCCTCCACTTT.

The sample holds many counts of this clonotype. Given a much more abundant clone one base away, this may be a read error. V is TRBV15 and J is TRBJ1-2; D remains unclear. The CDR3 is 12 amino acids. Looked up from germline, CDR1 is LNHNV and CDR2 is YYDKDF (reference sequence). The CDR3 DNA reads as TGTGCCACCAGCAGAGATAGCTATGACTACACCTTC. Protein sequence: CATSRDSYDYTF.

In its sample, this clonotype was seen many times. V usage is TRBV20-1 and J usage is TRBJ1-5; D unclear. The CDR3 is 14 residues long. V lost 0 bases, J lost 3 bases, and 9 bases lay in between. From germline, CDR1 is DFQATT and CDR2 SNEGSKA (reference sequence). CDR3 sequence (DNA): TGCAGTGCTAGAGACTGGGCCTCCAATCAGCCCCAGCATTTT. As protein: CSARDWASNQPQHF.

This clonotype was detected ten times or more. The rearrangement links TRBV6-2 or TRBV6-3 to TRBJ2-2; D gene ambiguous. Looked up from germline, CDR1 is MNHEY and CDR2 is SVGEGT. The germline V and J ends were trimmed by 11 bases and 2 bases, with 15 bases remaining between them. This CDR3 has 14 residues. The CDR3 spells CASVRPDNTGELFF. CDR3 coding DNA: TGTGCCTCGGTCCGCCCAGACAACACCGGGGAGCTGTTTTTT.

The chain couples TRBV7-2 to TRBJ2-2; 7 nucleotides match TRBD2. CDR1 and CDR2 from the germline V gene are SGHTA and FQGNSA. The J segment lost 6 bases and the V segment lost 5 bases, leaving 9 bases of the junction unmatched. This CDR3 has 15 amino acids. This CDR3 reads CASSPWTRWAGELFF. CDR3 sequence (DNA): TGTGCCAGCAGCCCCTGGACTAGATGGGCCGGGGAGCTGTTTTTT.

This clonotype was picked up many times. V gene TRBV6-6 combines with J gene TRBJ2-2; 15 nucleotides align to TRBD2. Trimming cost V 5 bases and J 5 bases; bases outside gene matches: 12. This CDR3 is 19 amino acids long. Germline V gives CDR1 MNHNY, CDR2 SVGAGI (reference sequence). Written as DNA, the CDR3 is TGTGCCAGCAGTCCTATCGGACTAGCGGGGGGGCCGGGAACCGGGGAGCTGTTTTTT. Its translation: CASSPIGLAGGPGTGELFF.

This clonotype appeared many times. V is TRBV12-3 or TRBV12-4 and J is TRBJ1-1; TRBD1 agrees at 8 bases. J was trimmed by 5 bases and V by 6 bases; bases with no gene match: 8. The CDR3 spans 14 residues. The CDR3 is CASRRTGFETEAFF. The CDR3 bases are TGTGCCAGCAGACGGACAGGGTTCGAGACTGAAGCTTTCTTT.

This clonotype occurred many times. The chain joins TRBV14 to TRBJ1-2; 7 nucleotides match TRBD1. In germline, CDR1 is SGHDN, CDR2 FVKESK. The CDR3 has 13 residues. Trimming removed 1 base from V and 4 bases from J; junction bases left unmatched: 0. The CDR3 DNA sequence: TGTGCCAGCAGCCAAGGGGACAGCTATGGCTACACCTTC. Amino acid sequence: CASSQGDSYGYTF.

Only a few counts were recorded for this clonotype. The rearrangement links TRBV12-3 or TRBV12-4 to TRBJ2-5, with D hard to call. CDR3 length: 13 amino acids. Trimming shortened V by 6 bases and J by 5 bases, and 13 bases separated the two germline ends. The chain's CDR3 is CASSTPWTETQYF. The CDR3 DNA reads as TGTGCCAGCAGCACCCCCTGGACGGAGACCCAGTACTTC.

Comment on this clonotype: This may stem from a read error, because a much larger clone lies one nucleotide away. The V call is TRBV14, the J call TRBJ1-1, with TRBD1 identical over 10 bases. Unmatched junction bases numbered 8, after V lost 1 base and J lost 12 bases. This CDR3 has 14 amino acids. Germline V gene data show CDR1 as SGHDN and CDR2 as FVKESK. The CDR3 sequence: CASSQGDRGSVPFF. The CDR3 nucleotides are TGTGCCAGCAGCCAAGGGGACAGGGGATCTGTTCCTTTCTTT. The complete variable domain, with remaining parts taken from reference TRBV14 and TRBJ1-1, reads EAGVTQFPSHSVIEKGQTVTLRCDPISGHDNLYWYRRVMGKEIKFLLHFVKESKQDESGMPNNRFLAERTGGTYSTLKVQPAELEDSGVYFCASSQGDRGSVPFFGQGTRLTVV.

In this sample, this clonotype turned up many times. The CDR3 spells CASSFNANYGYTF. Here the CDR3 DNA reads TGTGCCAGCAGTTTCAACGCAAACTATGGCTACACCTTC. The chain employs TRBV27 and TRBJ1-2; D is uncertain. The CDR3 contains 13 residues. The germline V gene has CDR1 MNHEY and CDR2 SMNVEV (reference sequence). The V and J ends lost 3 bases and 2 bases respectively, with 7 bases between them.

The chain links TRBV4-1 to TRBJ1-1; no clear D gene. CDR3 length equals 14 residues. V shed 4 bases and J shed 3 bases, with 12 bases lying between them. CDR1 and CDR2 from the germline V gene are MGHRA and YSYEKL. For the CDR3, the DNA is TGCGCCAGCAGCCGAAGGGTTGGGGACACTGAAGCTTTCTTT. It codes for CASSRRVGDTEAFF.

The sample holds many counts of this clonotype. V gene TRBV3-1 combines with J gene TRBJ2-5; 8 nucleotides agree with TRBD2. The CDR3 runs 16 residues. V dropped 2 bases and J dropped 1; count of bases not matched to a gene: 6. Germline V CDR1 and CDR2: LGHDT, YNNKEL (reference sequence). CDR3 bases: TGTGCCAGCAGCCAATCCCTAGCGGGCCGCCAAGAGACCCAGTACTTC. Translated, it gives CASSQSLAGRQETQYF.

This clonotype was seen repeatedly, ten times or more. V is TRBV7-2 and J is TRBJ2-5; D is undetermined. The CDR3 covers 13 residues. V was cut by 0 bases and J by 5 bases, with 7 bases left in between. Germline V CDR1 and CDR2: SGHTA, FQGNSA. Written as DNA, the CDR3 is TGTGCCAGCAGCTTAGCAGGGCACGAGACCCAGTACTTC. Translating gives CASSLAGHETQYF.

This clonotype has at least ten counts. The chain recombines TRBV7-2 with TRBJ1-5; D gene ambiguous. This CDR3 spans 18 amino acids. V lost 0 bases and J lost 0, with 15 bases in between. The germline V gene encodes CDR1 SGHTA and CDR2 FQGNSA. CDR3 region: CASSLAPAGMYSNQPQHF. The CDR3 nucleotides read TGTGCCAGCAGCTTAGCGCCCGCTGGGATGTATAGCAATCAGCCCCAGCATTTT.

This clonotype has a count of ten or more. The gene calls are TRBV12-3 or TRBV12-4 and TRBJ2-7; D not certain. The CDR3 runs to 14 residues. The V end lost 5 bases, the J end lost 3 bases, and 14 bases lay between the germline ends. The CDR3 loop is CASSDPRVRYEQYF. CDR3 nucleotides: TGTGCCAGCAGTGACCCCCGGGTTCGCTACGAGCAGTACTTC.

This clonotype has at least ten counts. The chain uses TRBV6-5 and TRBJ1-1; D gene unclear. V was cut by 2 bases and J by 6 bases, with 10 bases left in between. Germline-derived CDR1 and CDR2 are MNHEY and SVGAGI. This CDR3 region has 13 residues. In DNA, the CDR3 is TGTGCCAGCAGTTACGCGGGGAGCGCTGAAGCTTTCTTT. This translates into CASSYAGSAEAFF.